The 24 T cell receptor beta chains presented below share a single source sample, sequenced in a study of T cell responses to AZD1222 COVID-19 vaccine. Sequencing used immunoSEQ multiplex PCR; TCRdb keeps in-frame clones, though not all of them. The data contain 110,000 or so clones, 75% to 95% of them singletons. The sample was peripheral blood, taken on day 0 of AZD1222 vaccination. The receptors shown here come from an adult in good health.

This chain joins TRBV11-3 and TRBJ1-2, with 7 bases aligning to TRBD1. This CDR3 has 13 residues. The V gene's germline CDR1 is SGHNT and CDR2 YENEEA. V shed 5 bases and J 4 bases; nucleotides not matched to a gene: 4. For the CDR3, the DNA is TGTGCCAGCAGCCAGACAGGGCCCTATGGCTACACCTTC. Protein sequence: CASSQTGPYGYTF. The complete variable domain, with remaining parts taken from reference TRBV11-3 and TRBJ1-2, reads EAGVVQSPRYKIIEKKQPVAFWCNPISGHNTLYWYLQNLGQGPELLIRYENEEAVDDSQLPKDRFSAERLKGVDSTLKIQPAELGDSAVYLCASSQTGPYGYTFGSGTRLTVV.

The CDR3 region has the DNA TGCAGCGTTGATTCCGGGTATGGCTACACCTTC. Translating gives CSVDSGYGYTF. The gene calls are TRBV29-1 and TRBJ1-2, with D uncertain. The V and J ends lost 3 bases and 5 bases respectively, with 7 bases between them. Germline V CDR1 and CDR2: SQVTM, ANQGSEA. This CDR3 contains 11 residues.

CDR3 sequence: CASSEGQGRTNEQFF. The CDR3 DNA reads TGTGCCAGCAGTGAGGGGCAGGGGCGCACCAATGAGCAGTTCTTC. The rearrangement joins TRBV2 to TRBJ2-1, with D possibly matching TRBD1 (6 bases). The CDR3 is made up of 15 amino acids. V was shortened by 3 bases and J by 6 bases, with 15 bases between the two germline ends. Germline values: CDR1 SNHLY, CDR2 FYNNEI.

The rearrangement uses TRBV6-4 and TRBJ1-1; no firm D call. Trimming left V 2 bases short and J 0 bases short, with 4 bases between. This CDR3 region has 13 residues. Germline V CDR1 and CDR2: MRHNA, SNTAGT. CDR3 in DNA: TGTGCCAGCAGTGACAGGATGAACACTGAAGCTTTCTTT. Protein product: CASSDRMNTEAFF.

The chain carries TRBV5-6 and TRBJ1-1, with a tentative D call TRBD1 (6 bases). The CDR3 is 13 residues long. Germline V gene lookup returns CDR1 SGHDT and CDR2 YYEEEE. V lost 1 base and J 8 bases, leaving 12 bases between the germline ends. The CDR3 reads CASSLRSGTEAFF. The DNA of the CDR3 is TGTGCCAGCAGCTTGCGTTCGGGGACAGAAGCTTTCTTT. Full variable domain (outside the CDR3, taken from reference TRBV5-6 and TRBJ1-1): DAGVTQSPTHLIKTRGQQVTLRCSPKSGHDTVSWYQQALGQGPQFIFQYYEEEERQRGNFPDRFSGHQFPNYSSELNVNALLLGDSALYLCASSLRSGTEAFFGQGTRLTVV.

This clone was detected once. The genes are TRBV19 and TRBJ1-2, with D maybe TRBD1 (5 bases). Trimming took 4 bases from V and 8 from J, leaving 11 bases between them. CDR3 size: 12 residues. CDR1 and CDR2 from the germline V gene are LNHDA and SQIVND (reference sequence). This CDR3 reads CASSRGSWGYTF. Written as DNA, the CDR3 is TGTGCCAGTAGTAGGGGGTCCTGGGGCTACACCTTC.

The rearrangement uses TRBV7-8 and TRBJ1-1, with D possibly being TRBD1 (5 bases). The CDR3 is made up of 17 amino acids. Germline assignment: CDR1 SGHVS and CDR2 FQNEAQ. The V gene lost 2 bases and the J gene lost 0 bases, with 16 bases spanning the gap. This CDR3 reads CASSLRTGTSVNTEAFF. DNA for the CDR3: TGTGCCAGCAGCTTACGTACAGGAACGTCTGTGAACACTGAAGCTTTCTTT.

The chain employs TRBV9 and TRBJ1-1; 7 positions match TRBD1. The CDR3 runs to 13 residues. The ends lost 3 bases at V and 3 bases at J; junction bases unmatched: 2. Germline V gene sequence: CDR1 SGDLS, CDR2 YYNGEE. In DNA, the CDR3 is TGTGCCAGCAGCGGAGACAGGGACACTGAAGCTTTCTTT. Residues: CASSGDRDTEAFF.

V and J are TRBV7-2 and TRBJ2-3, with no clear D. Germline CDR1 and CDR2: SGHTA and FQGNSA. V lost 6 bases to trimming and J lost 0 bases, with 7 bases between them. CDR3 length equals 13 residues. The CDR3 region has the DNA TGTGCCAGCAGGGATACAAGCACAGATACGCAGTATTTT. Residues: CASRDTSTDTQYF.

The CDR3 DNA reads as TGTGCCAGCAGCAAAAGGGGGTTACTCACAGATACGCAGTATTTT. Protein product: CASSKRGLLTDTQYF. The V gene is TRBV6-5, the J gene TRBJ2-3; maybe TRBD1 (6 bases). The CDR3 covers 15 residues. In germline, CDR1 is MNHEY, CDR2 SVGAGI. The V and J ends lost 6 bases and 2 bases respectively, with 15 bases between them.

The chain joins TRBV7-9 to TRBJ1-2; 8 bases align to TRBD1. The trim removed 5 bases at V and 6 bases at J, leaving 5 bases unmatched. Per the germline V gene, CDR1 is SEHNR and CDR2 is FQNEAQ (reference sequence). The CDR3 is made up of 13 amino acids. CDR3 sequence: CASSRETGDGYTF. The CDR3 DNA reads as TGTGCCAGCAGCCGAGAGACAGGGGATGGCTACACCTTC.

The V and J genes are TRBV7-8 and TRBJ2-3; no reliable D call. Germline CDR1 reads SGHVS; CDR2 reads FQNEAQ. The CDR3 is 13 amino acids. V was shortened by 4 bases and J by 1 base, with 6 bases between the two germline ends. This CDR3 is CASSSLRTDTQYF. The CDR3 bases are TGTGCCAGCAGCTCTCTTCGCACAGATACGCAGTATTTT.

The CDR3 sequence is CASSDNGGSRPQHF. DNA for the CDR3: TGTGCCAGCAGCGACAACGGGGGCTCGAGGCCCCAGCATTTT. The chain employs TRBV9 and TRBJ1-5; D is possibly TRBD1 (6 bases). Per germline, CDR1 SGDLS and CDR2 YYNGEE. This CDR3 contains 14 residues. With 3 bases removed from V and 9 bases from J, the gap between germline ends came to 16 bases.

This clone was recorded once. The CDR3 nucleotides read TGTGCCACAACGACAGGTGGTTACGAGCAGTACTTC. Translating gives CATTTGGYEQYF. The chain links TRBV12-3 or TRBV12-4 to TRBJ2-7, with D perhaps TRBD1 (6 bases). Trimming took 10 bases from V and 4 from J, leaving 14 bases between them. The CDR3 runs to 12 residues.

This chain uses TRBV7-9 with TRBJ1-1, with D tentatively TRBD1 (6 bases). Germline V gene data show CDR1 as SEHNR and CDR2 as FQNEAQ (reference sequence). V was shortened by 5 bases and J by 1 base, with 11 bases between the two germline ends. The CDR3 loop spans 14 amino acids. This chain's CDR3 is CASSPQGSNTEAFF. Written as DNA, the CDR3 is TGTGCCAGCAGCCCACAGGGTTCGAACACTGAAGCTTTCTTT.

The V call is TRBV27, the J call TRBJ1-2, with 10 bases aligning to TRBD1. The trim removed 6 bases at V and 4 bases at J, leaving 14 bases unmatched. Germline CDR1 MNHEY, CDR2 SMNVEV (reference sequence). This CDR3 spans 17 amino acids. The CDR3 sequence: CASRRPGQGSNSYGYTF. The CDR3 nucleotides read TGTGCCAGCAGGAGACCGGGACAGGGGAGTAATAGCTATGGCTACACCTTC.

J is TRBJ2-5 and V is TRBV7-2; D is possibly TRBD1 or TRBD2 (5 bases each). The V end was cut by 5 bases, the J end by 0 bases, with 7 bases between. The CDR3 is made up of 13 amino acids. Germline CDR1 reads SGHTA; CDR2 reads FQGNSA. CDR3 sequence reads: CASSQGHQETQYF. In nucleotides, the CDR3 is TGTGCCAGCAGCCAGGGACACCAAGAGACCCAGTACTTC. The complete variable domain, with remaining parts taken from reference TRBV7-2 and TRBJ2-5, reads GAGVSQSPSNKVTEKGKDVELRCDPISGHTALYWYRQSLGQGLEFLIYFQGNSAPDKSGLPSDRFSAERTGGSVSTLTIQRTQQEDSAVYLCASSQGHQETQYFGPGTRLLVL.

The chain carries TRBV5-1 and TRBJ1-1; TRBD1 matches at 9 bases. After removal of 3 bases from V and 10 bases from J, the junction contained 13 bases not matched to a gene. Germline V gene lookup returns CDR1 SGHRS and CDR2 YFSETQ. The CDR3 consists of 15 residues. In nucleotides, the CDR3 is TGCGCCAGCAGCTGGGGGACAGGGAGTGATTTTGCAGCTTTCTTT. Translated, it gives CASSWGTGSDFAAFF.

V usage is TRBV7-9 and J usage is TRBJ1-1, with D tentatively TRBD1 (6 bases). V was cut by 5 bases and J by 4 bases, with 17 bases left in between. The CDR3 runs to 15 residues. The germline V gene encodes CDR1 SEHNR and CDR2 FQNEAQ (reference sequence). The CDR3 here is CASSPLGGSGTEAFF. In DNA, the CDR3 is TGTGCCAGCAGCCCTCTGGGGGGCTCCGGCACTGAAGCTTTCTTT.

A single count supports this clone. The genes are TRBV6-5 and TRBJ2-7; a weak D match, TRBD2 (6 bases). Germline V gives CDR1 MNHEY, CDR2 SVGAGI. Between the trimmed V and J ends, which lost 7 bases and 7 bases, there was a span of 14 bases. CDR3 length: 12 amino acids. The CDR3, as DNA: TGTGCCAGCACCACGGGACTTCGAGAGCAGTACTTC. Translating it yields CASTTGLREQYF.

J is TRBJ1-3 and V is TRBV7-9; D is perhaps TRBD1 (5 bases). Germline loops: CDR1 SEHNR, CDR2 FQNEAQ (reference sequence). V was shortened by 5 bases and J by 0 bases, with 20 bases between the two germline ends. The CDR3 sequence is 18 residues long. CDR3 residues: CASSLKGQGVFSGNTIYF. As DNA, the CDR3 is TGTGCCAGCAGCCTAAAGGGTCAGGGTGTCTTCTCTGGAAACACCATATATTTT.

Points on this clone: Other DNA sequences in this sample translate to the same CDR3. The V and J genes are TRBV28 and TRBJ1-6, with a weak D call TRBD1 (6 bases). Trimming left V 5 bases short and J 7 bases short, with 12 bases between. Germline V gene lookup returns CDR1 MDHEN and CDR2 SYDVKM. CDR3 size: 14 residues. The CDR3 DNA reads as TGTGCCAGCAGTCTCGGACAGACCAATTCACCCCTCCACTTT. It is translated as CASSLGQTNSPLHF.

The chain couples TRBV7-9 to TRBJ2-7; 9 positions match TRBD1. Trimming at V came to 4 bases and at J to 2 bases, leaving 6 bases not matched to a gene. This CDR3 is built from 15 residues. Germline CDR1 reads SEHNR; CDR2 reads FQNEAQ (reference sequence). For the CDR3, the DNA is TGTGCCAGCAGCTCCGGGACAGGGCCCGCCTACGAGCAGTACTTC. Protein: CASSSGTGPAYEQYF.

V usage is TRBV10-1 and J usage is TRBJ2-2; TRBD1 is a possible D gene (6 bases). This CDR3 is built from 16 residues. V gave up 8 bases and J gave up 1 base, with 17 bases separating them. Germline V CDR1 and CDR2: WNHNN, SYGVQD (reference sequence). The CDR3 nucleotides read TGCGCCAGCCAAACACAGGGAAAAGAGAACACCGGGGAGCTGTTTTTT. It specifies CASQTQGKENTGELFF.